This T cell receptor beta chain was sequenced in a study of OX40 agonist ivuxolimab in advanced cancers. Study-wide background: Eligibility admitted prior anti-PD-1, anti-PD-L1 or anti-CTLA-4 therapy; roughly 39% had some.

Profiled with immunoSEQ multiplex PCR; TCRdb holds only in-frame clones, not every one. Of about 60,000 clones listed, 86% were seen once; the top ten hold about 1%. Germline loops: CDR1 SGHRS, CDR2 YFSETQ. The V segment lost 2 bases and the J segment 7 bases; nucleotides outside the gene matches: 0. There are 12 residues in the CDR3. The source of this sequence is an adult with an advanced solid tumor such as melanoma, head and neck, liver or kidney cancer. This material consisted of CD4+ or CD8+ T cells sorted from blood, taken in a trial of the OX40 agonist ivuxolimab. The chain is built from TRBV5-1 and TRBJ2-1; 7 nucleotides agree with TRBD2. Here the CDR3 DNA reads TGCGCCAGCAGCTTTAGCGGGAATGAGCAGTTCTTC. This gives the protein CASSFSGNEQFF.